This T cell receptor beta chain was obtained from a study of OX40 agonist ivuxolimab in advanced cancers. Overall study: Ivuxolimab, an agonist antibody against OX40 (CD134), was given to patients. Study-wide findings and caveats: Nonresponders, in some cases, also had low normalized T-cell clonal expansion.

Sampled blood was obtained at baseline, cycle 4 day 1, and cycle 7 day 1. As concerns this clone: Its antigen is currently unknown.

The germline V gene has CDR1 KGHSH and CDR2 LQKENI. The ends were cut back, 0 bases at V and 1 base at J, with 4 bases in the middle. This CDR3 region has 14 residues. Assay: immunoSEQ multiplex PCR; the TCRdb copy retains only in-frame clones and omits some. Altogether roughly 42,000 clones are present, around nine tenths being singletons, with the ten largest covering less than 15%. The source is an adult with an advanced solid tumor such as melanoma, head and neck, liver or kidney cancer. Sequenced material: CD4+ or CD8+ T cells sorted from blood, taken in a trial of the OX40 agonist ivuxolimab. This rearrangement joins TRBV18 to TRBJ1-5; no firm D call. This CDR3 is CASSPPGSNQPQHF. CDR3 nucleotide sequence: TGTGCCAGCTCACCACCCGGCAGCAATCAGCCCCAGCATTTT.